This T cell receptor beta chain was identified during a study of blood T cell repertoires in COVID-19. Study as a whole: The United States, Italy and Spain supplied acute and convalescent COVID-19 samples.

Method: immunoSEQ multiplex PCR; TCRdb's copy keeps in-frame clones and lacks some. The repertoire holds nearly 300,000 clones, with 89% as singletons. The CDR3 is made up of 14 amino acids. V was cut by 3 bases and J by 6 bases, with 12 bases left in between. CDR1 MDHEN and CDR2 SYDVKM come from the germline V gene. The material sequenced was PBMCs or T cells enriched from blood (not recorded which). This sequence joins TRBV28 and TRBJ1-5, with D possibly being TRBD1 (5 bases). The TCR sequence derives from a woman in her forties or fifties who had been exposed to COVID-19. The CDR3 coding sequence is TGTGCCAGCAGTTTGGTGCAGGGTGGTCAGCCCCAGCATTTT. The encoded protein is CASSLVQGGQPQHF. Filled out from reference TRBV28 and TRBJ1-5, the complete variable domain reads DVKVTQSSRYLVKRTGEKVFLECVQDMDHENMFWYRQDPGLGLRLIYFSYDVKMKEKGDIPEGYSVSREKKERFSLILESASTNQTSMYLCASSLVQGGQPQHFGDGTRLSIL.